A single count supports the clone carrying this T cell receptor (beta chain). The antigen remains undetermined. The sample is drawn from a study of CD8 T cells in Susac syndrome. Findings and caveats of the study: As acknowledged by the study, its TCR sequencing and HLA analysis included a relatively small number of individuals. CD8+ clonal expansion in Susac was maximal in TEMRA cells and in active patients.

RNA amounts of roughly 0.45 to 1 ug underwent reverse transcription with random hexamers. TCRdb analysed the immunoSEQ multiplex PCR reads with MiXCR anew, one entry per CDR3 protein. The sample holds 75,000 to 80,000 distinct CDR3 sequences; roughly 94% are singletons and the top ten take 0.52%. V was pared by 3 bases and J by 4 bases, with 16 bases between. The CDR3 covers 15 residues. Germline CDR1 and CDR2: SGHRS and YFSETQ. All included Susac syndrome patients satisfied recently defined diagnostic criteria for definite or probable disease. This clonotype was obtained from a human donor with Susac syndrome. Input material: CD8+ T cells from PBMCs. The gene calls are TRBV5-1 and TRBJ2-5; perhaps D is TRBD1 or TRBD2 (5 bases each). The CDR3 here is CASSWYRERGETQYF. CDR3 sequence (DNA): TGCGCCAGCAGCTGGTACCGCGAGAGGGGAGAGACCCAGTACTTC.